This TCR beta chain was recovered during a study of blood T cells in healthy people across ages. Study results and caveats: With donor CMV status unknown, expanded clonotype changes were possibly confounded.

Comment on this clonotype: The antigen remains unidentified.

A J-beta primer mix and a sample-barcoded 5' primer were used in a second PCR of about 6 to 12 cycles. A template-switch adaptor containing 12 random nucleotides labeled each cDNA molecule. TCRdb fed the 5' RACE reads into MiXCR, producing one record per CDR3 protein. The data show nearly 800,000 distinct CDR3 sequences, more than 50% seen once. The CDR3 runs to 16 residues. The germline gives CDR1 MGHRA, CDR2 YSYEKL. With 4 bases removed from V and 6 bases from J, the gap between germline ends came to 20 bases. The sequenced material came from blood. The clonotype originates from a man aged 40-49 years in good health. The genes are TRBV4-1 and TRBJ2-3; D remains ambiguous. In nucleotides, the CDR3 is TGCGCCAGCAGCCCGATGGGTACCCCTTCGTCGGATACGCAGTATTTT. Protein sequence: CASSPMGTPSSDTQYF.